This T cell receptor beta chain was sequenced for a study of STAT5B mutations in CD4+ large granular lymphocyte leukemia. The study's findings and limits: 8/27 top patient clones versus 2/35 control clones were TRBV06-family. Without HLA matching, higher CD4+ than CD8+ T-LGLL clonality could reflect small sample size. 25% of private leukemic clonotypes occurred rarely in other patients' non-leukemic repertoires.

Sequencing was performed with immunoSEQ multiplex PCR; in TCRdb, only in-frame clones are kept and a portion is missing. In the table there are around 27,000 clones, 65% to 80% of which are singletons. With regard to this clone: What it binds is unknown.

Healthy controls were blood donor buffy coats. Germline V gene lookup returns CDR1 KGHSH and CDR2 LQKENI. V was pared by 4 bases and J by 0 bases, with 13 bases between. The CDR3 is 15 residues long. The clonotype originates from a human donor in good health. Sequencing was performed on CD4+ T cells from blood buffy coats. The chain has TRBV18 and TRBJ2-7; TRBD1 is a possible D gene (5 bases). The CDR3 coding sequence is TGTGCCAGCTCACTCCGACAGTCGAGCTCCTACGAGCAGTACTTC. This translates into CASSLRQSSSYEQYF.